These 3 T cell receptor beta chains originate from one sample sequenced in a study of OX40 agonist ivuxolimab in advanced cancers. Using immunoSEQ multiplex PCR, the repertoire was profiled, and TCRdb retains in-frame clones only, with some absent. The data show some 16,000 clones, 70% to 85% seen once. The sequencing here drew on CD4+ or CD8+ T cells sorted from blood, taken in a trial of the OX40 agonist ivuxolimab. The receptors were sampled from an adult with an advanced solid tumor such as melanoma, head and neck, liver or kidney cancer.

This clone came up a few times. The chain is built from TRBV10-3 and TRBJ2-2, with a tentative D call TRBD1 (6 bases). The CDR3 spans 12 residues. The V and J ends lost 3 bases and 13 bases respectively, with 12 bases between them. CDR1 is ENHRY and CDR2 is SYGVKD in the germline V gene. In nucleotides, the CDR3 is TGTGCCATCAGTGACCCACAGGGTGGGCTGTTTTTT. Translation: CAISDPQGGLFF.

The rearrangement joins TRBV5-6 to TRBJ2-7; a weak D match, TRBD1 (6 bases). The V end was cut by 4 bases, the J end by 2 bases, with 10 bases between. The CDR3 loop spans 13 amino acids. Germline V gives CDR1 SGHDT, CDR2 YYEEEE. CDR3 bases: TGTGCCAGCAGCCCAGGGGTGGCCTACGAGCAGTACTTC. Protein product: CASSPGVAYEQYF. The entire variable domain, with the rest obtained from reference TRBV5-6 and TRBJ2-7, is as follows: DAGVTQSPTHLIKTRGQQVTLRCSPKSGHDTVSWYQQALGQGPQFIFQYYEEEERQRGNFPDRFSGHQFPNYSSELNVNALLLGDSALYLCASSPGVAYEQYFGPGTRLTVT.

The chain has TRBV28 and TRBJ2-1, with D possibly being TRBD1 (6 bases). Looked up from germline, CDR1 is MDHEN and CDR2 is SYDVKM. The CDR3 contains 12 residues. The V end was cut by 7 bases, the J end by 4 bases, with 8 bases between. CDR3 in DNA: TGTGCCAGCACCCAGGGGTACAATGAGCAGTTCTTC. Amino acids: CASTQGYNEQFF.